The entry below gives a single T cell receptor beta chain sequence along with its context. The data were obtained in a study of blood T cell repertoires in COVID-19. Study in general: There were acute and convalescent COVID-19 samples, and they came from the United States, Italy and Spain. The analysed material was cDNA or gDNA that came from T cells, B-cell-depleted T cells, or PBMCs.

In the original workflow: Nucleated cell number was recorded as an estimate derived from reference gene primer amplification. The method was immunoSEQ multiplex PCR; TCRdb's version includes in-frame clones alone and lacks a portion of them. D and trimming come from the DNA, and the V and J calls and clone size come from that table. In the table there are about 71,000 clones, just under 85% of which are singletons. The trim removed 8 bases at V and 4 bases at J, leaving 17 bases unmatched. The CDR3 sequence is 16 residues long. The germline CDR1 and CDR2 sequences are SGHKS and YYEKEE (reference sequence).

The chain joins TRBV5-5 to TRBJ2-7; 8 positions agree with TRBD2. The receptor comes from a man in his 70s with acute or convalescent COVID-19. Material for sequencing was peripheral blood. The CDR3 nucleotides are TGTGCCAGGGTGCGGAGCGGGAGTACGGTCGTGTACGAGCAGTACTTC. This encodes CARVRSGSTVVYEQYF.